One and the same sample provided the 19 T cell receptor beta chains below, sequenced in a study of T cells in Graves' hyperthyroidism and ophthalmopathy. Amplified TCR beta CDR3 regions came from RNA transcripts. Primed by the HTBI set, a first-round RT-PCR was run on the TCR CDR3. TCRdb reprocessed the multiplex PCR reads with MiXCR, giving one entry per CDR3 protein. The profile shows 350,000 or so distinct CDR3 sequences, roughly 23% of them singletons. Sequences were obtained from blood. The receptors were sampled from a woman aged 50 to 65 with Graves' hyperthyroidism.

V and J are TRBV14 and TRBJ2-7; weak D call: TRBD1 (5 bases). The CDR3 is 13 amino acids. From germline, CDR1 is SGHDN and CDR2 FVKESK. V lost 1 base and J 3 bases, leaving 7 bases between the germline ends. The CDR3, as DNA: TGTGCCAGCAGCCAAGTGGGGCACTACGAGCAGTACTTC. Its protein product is CASSQVGHYEQYF.

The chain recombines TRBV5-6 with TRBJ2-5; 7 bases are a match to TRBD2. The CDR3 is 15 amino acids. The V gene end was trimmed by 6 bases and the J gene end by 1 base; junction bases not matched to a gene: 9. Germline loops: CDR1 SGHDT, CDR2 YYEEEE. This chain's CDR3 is CASTPIAGPQETQYF. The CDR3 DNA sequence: TGTGCCAGCACCCCCATAGCGGGCCCCCAAGAGACCCAGTACTTC.

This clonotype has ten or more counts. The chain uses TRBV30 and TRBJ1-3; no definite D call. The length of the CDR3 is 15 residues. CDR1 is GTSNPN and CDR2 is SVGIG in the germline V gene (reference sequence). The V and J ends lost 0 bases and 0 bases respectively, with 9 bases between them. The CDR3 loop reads CAWSVKPRSGNTIYF. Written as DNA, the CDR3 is TGTGCCTGGAGTGTAAAGCCGCGCTCTGGAAACACCATATATTTT.

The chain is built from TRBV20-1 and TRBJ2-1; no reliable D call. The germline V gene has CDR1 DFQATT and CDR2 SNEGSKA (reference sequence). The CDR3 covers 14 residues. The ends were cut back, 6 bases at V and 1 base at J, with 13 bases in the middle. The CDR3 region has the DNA TGCAGTGCCCTTGACTCGTGGTCCTACAATGAGCAGTTCTTC. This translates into CSALDSWSYNEQFF.

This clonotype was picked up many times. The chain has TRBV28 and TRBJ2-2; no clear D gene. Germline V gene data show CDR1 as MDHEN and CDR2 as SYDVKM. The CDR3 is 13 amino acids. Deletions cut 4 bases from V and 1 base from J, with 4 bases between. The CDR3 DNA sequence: TGTGCCAGCAGTTCCCAGAACACCGGGGAGCTGTTTTTT. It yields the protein CASSSQNTGELFF.

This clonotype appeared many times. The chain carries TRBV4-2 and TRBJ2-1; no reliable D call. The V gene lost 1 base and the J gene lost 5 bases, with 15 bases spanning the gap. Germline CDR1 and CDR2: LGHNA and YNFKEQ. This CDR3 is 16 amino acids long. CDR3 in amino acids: CASSQGRADLNNEQFF. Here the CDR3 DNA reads TGTGCCAGCAGCCAAGGGCGAGCAGATCTCAACAATGAGCAGTTCTTC.

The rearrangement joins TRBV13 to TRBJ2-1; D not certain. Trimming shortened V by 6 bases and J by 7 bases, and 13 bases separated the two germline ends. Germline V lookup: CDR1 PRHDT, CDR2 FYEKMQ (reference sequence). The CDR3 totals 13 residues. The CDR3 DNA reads TGTGCCAGCAGACCTTCTTCCTTAAATGAGCAGTTCTTC. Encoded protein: CASRPSSLNEQFF.

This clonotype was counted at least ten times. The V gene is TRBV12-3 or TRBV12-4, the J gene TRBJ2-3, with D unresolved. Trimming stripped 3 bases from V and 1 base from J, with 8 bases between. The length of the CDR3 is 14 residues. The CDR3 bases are TGTGCCAGCAGTTTTGACCCGCGCACAGATACGCAGTATTTT. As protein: CASSFDPRTDTQYF.

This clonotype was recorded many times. This chain's CDR3 is CATSRDGAQGNYGYTF. CDR3 sequence (DNA): TGTGCCACCAGCAGAGATGGGGCGCAGGGGAACTATGGCTACACCTTC. The rearrangement uses TRBV15 and TRBJ1-2, with D perhaps TRBD1 (6 bases). Trimming cost V 0 bases and J 2 bases, with 13 bases left between them. The germline V gene encodes CDR1 LNHNV and CDR2 YYDKDF (reference sequence). The CDR3 is made up of 16 amino acids.

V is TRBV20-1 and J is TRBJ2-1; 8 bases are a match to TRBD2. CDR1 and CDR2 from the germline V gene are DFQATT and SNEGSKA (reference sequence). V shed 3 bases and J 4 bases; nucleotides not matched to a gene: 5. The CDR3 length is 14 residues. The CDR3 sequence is CSASEREFYNEQFF. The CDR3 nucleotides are TGCAGTGCTAGTGAGCGGGAGTTTTACAATGAGCAGTTCTTC.

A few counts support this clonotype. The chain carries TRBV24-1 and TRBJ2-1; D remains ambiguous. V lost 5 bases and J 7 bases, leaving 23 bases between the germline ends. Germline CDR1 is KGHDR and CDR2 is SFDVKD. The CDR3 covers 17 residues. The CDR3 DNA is TGTGCCACCAGTGCGTCTCGGACCGGACGCATGGGAAATGAGCAGTTCTTC. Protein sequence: CATSASRTGRMGNEQFF.

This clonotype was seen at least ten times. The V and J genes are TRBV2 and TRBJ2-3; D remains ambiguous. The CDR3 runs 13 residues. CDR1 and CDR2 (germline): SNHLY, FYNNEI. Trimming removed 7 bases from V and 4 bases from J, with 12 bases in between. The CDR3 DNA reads TGTGCCAGCAAGTATGGCGTGGCAGATACGCAGTATTTT. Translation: CASKYGVADTQYF.

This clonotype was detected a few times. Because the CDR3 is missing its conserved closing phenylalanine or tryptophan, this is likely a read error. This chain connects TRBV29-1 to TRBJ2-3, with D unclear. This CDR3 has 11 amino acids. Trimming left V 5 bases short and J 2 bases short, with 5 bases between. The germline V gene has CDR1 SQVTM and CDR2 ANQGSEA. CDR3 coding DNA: TGCAGCGTTCATCACACAGATACGCAGTATTCT. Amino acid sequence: CSVHHTDTQYS.

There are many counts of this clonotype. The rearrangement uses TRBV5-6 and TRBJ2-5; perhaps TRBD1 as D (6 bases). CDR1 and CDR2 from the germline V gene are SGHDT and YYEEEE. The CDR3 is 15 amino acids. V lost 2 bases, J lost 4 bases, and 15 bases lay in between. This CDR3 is CASSLGGPQRETQYF. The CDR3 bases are TGTGCCAGCAGCTTAGGGGGACCCCAGAGAGAGACCCAGTACTTC.

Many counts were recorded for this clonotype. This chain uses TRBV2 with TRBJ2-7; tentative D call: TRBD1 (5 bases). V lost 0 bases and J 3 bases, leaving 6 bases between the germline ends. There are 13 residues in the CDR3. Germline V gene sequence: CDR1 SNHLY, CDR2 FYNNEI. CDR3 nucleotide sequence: TGTGCCAGCAGTGAAGCAGACAGCTACGAGCAGTACTTC. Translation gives CASSEADSYEQYF.

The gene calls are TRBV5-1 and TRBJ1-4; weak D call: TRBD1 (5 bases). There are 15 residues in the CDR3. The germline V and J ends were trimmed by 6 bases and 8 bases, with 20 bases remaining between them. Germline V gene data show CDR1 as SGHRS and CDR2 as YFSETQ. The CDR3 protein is CASTPNGGAGEKLFF. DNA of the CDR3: TGCGCCAGCACCCCTAACGGAGGGGCAGGGGAAAAACTGTTTTTT.

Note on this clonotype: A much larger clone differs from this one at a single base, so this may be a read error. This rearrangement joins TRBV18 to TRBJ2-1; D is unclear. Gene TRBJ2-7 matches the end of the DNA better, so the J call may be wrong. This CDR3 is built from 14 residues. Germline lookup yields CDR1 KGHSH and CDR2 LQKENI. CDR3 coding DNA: TGTGCCAGCTCGTCCGACCTCAGCGAGAATGAGCAGTACTTC. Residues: CASSSDLSENEQYF.

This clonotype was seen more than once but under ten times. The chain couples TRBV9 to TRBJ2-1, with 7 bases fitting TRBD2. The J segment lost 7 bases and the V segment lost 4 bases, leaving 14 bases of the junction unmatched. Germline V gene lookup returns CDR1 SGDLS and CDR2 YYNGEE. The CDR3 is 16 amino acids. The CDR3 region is CASSTTAAGESNEQFF. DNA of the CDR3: TGTGCCAGCAGCACGACAGCGGCGGGAGAGTCTAATGAGCAGTTCTTC.

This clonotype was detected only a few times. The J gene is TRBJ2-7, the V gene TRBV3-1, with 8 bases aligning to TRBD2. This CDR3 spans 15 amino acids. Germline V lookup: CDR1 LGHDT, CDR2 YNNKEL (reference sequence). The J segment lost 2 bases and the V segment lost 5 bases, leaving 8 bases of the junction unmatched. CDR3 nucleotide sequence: TGTGCCAGCAGCAAAAGCGGGAGTTCACCCTACGAGCAGTACTTC. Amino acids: CASSKSGSSPYEQYF.